This T cell receptor (beta chain) was profiled in a study of T cell repertoires in cytomegalovirus infection. Germline V CDR1 and CDR2: MDHEN, SYDVKM. This CDR3 has 17 amino acids. The trim removed 1 base at V and 0 bases at J, leaving 6 bases unmatched. Using its own MiXCR run on the reads, TCRdb lists one record per CDR3 protein. The sample has some 900,000 distinct CDR3 sequences, 32% seen once. This clonotype was counted between two and nine times. Its antigen remains unidentified. The receptor was derived from a human donor in good health (CMV status not recorded). Some clones in this sample may be carry-over from other donors' samples. The chain carries TRBV28 and TRBJ1-1; TRBD1 aligns across 9 bases. The sequences come from cultured CD8+ T cells from PBMCs, collected from culture after CMV antigen stimulation. The CDR3 loop reads CASSLLRQGGVNTEAFF. CDR3 coding DNA: TGTGCCAGCAGTTTATTACGACAGGGGGGGGTGAACACTGAAGCTTTCTTT.